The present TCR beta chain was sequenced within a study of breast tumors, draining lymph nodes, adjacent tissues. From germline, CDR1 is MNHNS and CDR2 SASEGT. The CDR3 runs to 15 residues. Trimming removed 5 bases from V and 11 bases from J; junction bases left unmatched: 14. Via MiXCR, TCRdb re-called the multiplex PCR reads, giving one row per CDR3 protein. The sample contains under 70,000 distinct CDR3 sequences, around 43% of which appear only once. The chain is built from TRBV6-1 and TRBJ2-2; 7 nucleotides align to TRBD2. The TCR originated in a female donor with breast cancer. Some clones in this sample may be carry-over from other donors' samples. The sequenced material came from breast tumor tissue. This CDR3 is CASSRGSRSLLELFF. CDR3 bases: TGTGCCAGCAGTCGCGGGAGTCGTTCATTGTTAGAGCTGTTTTTT.